Presented here are 31 T cell receptor beta chains from one specimen sequenced in a study of beta chain features in type 1 diabetes. Expressed TCRB transcripts were sequenced, since all the RNA that had been isolated was reverse transcribed. Only in-frame clones appear in the TCRdb table, and some are missing; sequencing was by immunoSEQ multiplex PCR. The data contain some 220,000 clones, approximately 10% of them singletons. The sample comprised central memory CD4+ T cells from blood. These receptors all stem from a man between 18 and 29 years old in good health.

This clone was counted between two and nine times. The CDR3 is CASSLAGETQYF. The CDR3 DNA follows: TGTGCCAGCAGCTTAGCGGGGGAGACCCAGTACTTC. The rearrangement links TRBV7-2 to TRBJ2-5; D remains ambiguous. The CDR3 runs to 12 residues. Trimming took 0 bases from V and 5 from J, leaving 4 bases between them. CDR1 is SGHTA, CDR2 FQGNSA, per germline.

This clone was seen more than once but under ten times. The V gene is TRBV6-1, the J gene TRBJ1-5, with no clear D. CDR1 is MNHNS, CDR2 SASEGT, per germline. The CDR3 is 13 amino acids. The ends were cut back, 6 bases at V and 6 bases at J, with 12 bases in the middle. In DNA, the CDR3 is TGTGCCAGCAGCCTGATAGAGGGTCAGCCCCAGCATTTT. Encoded protein: CASSLIEGQPQHF.

This clone has a count of ten or more. This chain joins TRBV28 and TRBJ2-7, with D unclear. The V gene's germline CDR1 is MDHEN and CDR2 SYDVKM. This CDR3 is built from 15 residues. Trimming cost V 3 bases and J 3 bases, with 15 bases left between them. The CDR3 loop reads CASSFSPPESYEQYF. The CDR3 DNA reads as TGTGCCAGCAGTTTCTCCCCTCCAGAAAGCTACGAGCAGTACTTC.

The chain joins TRBV30 to TRBJ1-1; no clear D. The V end lost 3 bases, the J end lost 2 bases, and 10 bases lay between the germline ends. CDR1 and CDR2 from the germline V gene are GTSNPN and SVGIG (reference sequence). The CDR3 extends over 13 amino acids. The CDR3 nucleotides read TGTGCCTGGAGGCTCGGGGAAAACACTGAAGCTTTCTTT. This encodes CAWRLGENTEAFF.

Here the CDR3 reads CASSLARDWQETQYF. The CDR3 coding sequence is TGTGCCAGCAGCTTAGCGCGGGACTGGCAAGAGACCCAGTACTTC. The genes are TRBV7-2 and TRBJ2-5, with D possibly TRBD2 on 6 matching bases. Trimming took off 0 bases at V and 2 bases at J, with 10 bases between the two ends. Germline V gene lookup returns CDR1 SGHTA and CDR2 FQGNSA. The CDR3 length is 15 residues.

This chain connects TRBV28 to TRBJ2-5; 9 positions agree with TRBD1. The CDR3 is 16 residues long. Germline CDR1 and CDR2: MDHEN and SYDVKM. Trimming removed 6 bases from V and 5 bases from J; junction bases left unmatched: 13. CDR3 residues: CASSDPAGTGKETQYF. The DNA for the CDR3 is TGTGCCAGCAGCGATCCAGCCGGGACAGGGAAGGAGACCCAGTACTTC.

The chain joins TRBV6-1 to TRBJ2-7; D is ambiguous. The germline gives CDR1 MNHNS, CDR2 SASEGT. V lost 3 bases to trimming and J lost 0 bases, with 6 bases between them. The CDR3 is 13 amino acids. The CDR3 sequence: CASSEVFSYEQYF. The DNA for the CDR3 is TGTGCCAGCAGTGAGGTGTTCTCCTACGAGCAGTACTTC.

This clone was seen more than once but under ten times. The V gene is TRBV6-6, the J gene TRBJ2-3, with 8 bases identical to TRBD2. There are 14 residues in the CDR3. With V trimmed by 11 bases and J by 4 bases, 11 bases remained unmatched. Germline V gene sequence: CDR1 MNHNY, CDR2 SVGAGI (reference sequence). CDR3 sequence: CAGATSGEPDTQYF. CDR3 DNA sequence: TGTGCCGGCGCCACTAGCGGAGAGCCAGATACGCAGTATTTT.

This chain connects TRBV2 to TRBJ1-2; D not certain. V gave up 6 bases and J gave up 4 bases, with 15 bases separating them. Germline lookup yields CDR1 SNHLY and CDR2 FYNNEI. The CDR3 loop spans 14 amino acids. In nucleotides, the CDR3 is TGTGCCAGCAGGGGGAAACTCTCCCCCTATGGCTACACCTTC. Translating it yields CASRGKLSPYGYTF.

This clone has just one count. As DNA, the CDR3 is TGTGCCTGGAAGGGGGGGGGTAAAGAGACCCAGTACTTC. Protein product: CAWKGGGKETQYF. The chain joins TRBV30 to TRBJ2-5; weak D call: TRBD2 (7 bases). CDR3 length: 13 residues. Germline loops: CDR1 GTSNPN, CDR2 SVGIG (reference sequence). V was shortened by 4 bases and J by 3 bases, with 12 bases between the two germline ends.

The V call is TRBV5-1, the J call TRBJ1-1; D uncertain. Trimming took 4 bases from V and 5 from J, leaving 15 bases between them. The CDR3 has 14 residues. CDR1 is SGHRS and CDR2 is YFSETQ in the germline V gene. CDR3 region: CASSTGPSWTEAFF. The DNA of the CDR3 is TGCGCCAGCAGCACCGGTCCTAGCTGGACTGAAGCTTTCTTT.

This clone turned up a few times. The J gene is TRBJ2-5, the V gene TRBV18; TRBD1 might be the D (5 bases). V was trimmed by 3 bases and J by 2 bases, leaving 13 bases between them. The V gene's germline CDR1 is KGHSH and CDR2 LQKENI. The CDR3 spans 15 residues. CDR3 region: CASSPSTVLQETQYF. CDR3 sequence (DNA): TGTGCCAGCTCACCGTCGACAGTTTTACAAGAGACCCAGTACTTC.

The rearrangement joins TRBV20-1 to TRBJ2-5; no clear D. CDR1 is DFQATT, CDR2 SNEGSKA, per germline (reference sequence). This CDR3 spans 11 amino acids. The CDR3 loop is CSGQFQETQYF. CDR3 in DNA: TGCAGCGGCCAGTTTCAAGAGACCCAGTACTTC.

The chain uses TRBV4-2 and TRBJ2-3, with D possibly matching TRBD1 (6 bases). There are 16 residues in the CDR3. Trimming took 4 bases from V and 2 from J, leaving 16 bases between them. CDR1 LGHNA and CDR2 YNFKEQ come from the germline V gene. For the CDR3, the DNA is TGTGCCAGCAGCCTACGGGACATGGGGCACACAGATACGCAGTATTTT. This codes for CASSLRDMGHTDTQYF.

The gene calls are TRBV7-3 and TRBJ2-6; D is unresolved. Germline loops: CDR1 SGHTA, CDR2 FQGTGA. The CDR3 consists of 13 residues. The ends were cut back, 5 bases at V and 2 bases at J, with 4 bases in the middle. The CDR3 protein is CASSIAGANVLTF. For the CDR3, the DNA is TGTGCCAGCAGCATAGCTGGGGCCAACGTCCTGACTTTC. Full variable domain (missing parts from reference TRBV7-3 and TRBJ2-6): GAGVSQTPSNKVTEKGKYVELRCDPISGHTALYWYRQSLGQGPEFLIYFQGTGAADDSGLPNDRFFAVRPEGSVSTLKIQRTERGDSAVYLCASSIAGANVLTFGAGSRLTVL.

In this sample, this clone turned up a few times. The chain carries TRBV7-8 and TRBJ2-5; maybe TRBD1 (6 bases). The germline CDR1 and CDR2 sequences are SGHVS and FQNEAQ. V dropped 2 bases and J dropped 11 bases, with 18 bases sitting between them. The CDR3 runs 14 residues. The CDR3 sequence is CASSLNRAEGEQYF. The CDR3 region has the DNA TGTGCCAGCAGCTTAAACCGGGCCGAGGGGGAGCAGTACTTC.

This clone was observed a few times. The V call is TRBV5-4, the J call TRBJ2-3, with 12 nucleotides matching TRBD2. The CDR3 loop spans 18 amino acids. J was trimmed by 0 bases and V by 4 bases; bases with no gene match: 9. Germline-derived CDR1 and CDR2 are SGHNT and YYREEE (reference sequence). CDR3 sequence: CASSALAGGGTSTDTQYF. In DNA form, the CDR3 reads TGTGCCAGCAGCGCACTAGCGGGAGGAGGGACTAGCACAGATACGCAGTATTTT.

In its sample, this clone was seen many times. The identical CDR3 is also encoded by other nucleotide sequences in the sample. V is TRBV4-3 and J is TRBJ2-2; D could derive from TRBD1 or TRBD2 (5 bases each). Germline CDR1 and CDR2: LGHNA and YSLEER. The V end lost 0 bases, the J end lost 5 bases, and 10 bases lay between the germline ends. The CDR3 runs 15 residues. The CDR3 nucleotides are TGCGCCAGCAGCCAAGAACGGGGCTCGACCGGGGAGCTGTTTTTT. Translated: CASSQERGSTGELFF.

Remarks on this clone: This sample includes further DNA sequences coding for the same CDR3. V and J are TRBV18 and TRBJ2-5; D is unclear. CDR3 length: 12 residues. Between the trimmed V and J ends, which lost 3 bases and 1 base, there was a span of 3 bases. The V gene's germline CDR1 is KGHSH and CDR2 LQKENI. The CDR3 reads CASSPLQETQYF. The CDR3 region has the DNA TGTGCCAGCTCACCGCTCCAAGAGACCCAGTACTTC.

This clone was seen a handful of times. The chain links TRBV5-1 to TRBJ1-2; D is unclear. The germline gives CDR1 SGHRS, CDR2 YFSETQ. V dropped 0 bases and J dropped 2 bases, with 8 bases sitting between them. The CDR3 sequence is 14 residues long. For the CDR3, the DNA is TGCGCCAGCAGCTTGGGGGTCTGGAACTATGGCTACACCTTC. This translates into CASSLGVWNYGYTF. The variable domain in full, completed from reference TRBV5-1 and TRBJ1-2, reads KAGVTQTPRYLIKTRGQQVTLSCSPISGHRSVSWYQQTPGQGLQFLFEYFSETQRNKGNFPGRFSGRQFSNSRSEMNVSTLELGDSALYLCASSLGVWNYGYTFGSGTRLTVV.

The genes are TRBV5-1 and TRBJ1-3, with D hard to call. Germline CDR1 SGHRS, CDR2 YFSETQ. The V end lost 0 bases, the J end lost 4 bases, and 2 bases lay between the germline ends. This CDR3 comprises 12 residues. The CDR3 coding sequence is TGCGCCAGCAGCTTGGAAGGAAACACCATATATTTT. As protein: CASSLEGNTIYF.

This clone was counted between two and nine times. V gene TRBV5-4 combines with J gene TRBJ2-3; 13 nucleotides match TRBD2. The CDR3 sequence is 17 residues long. Germline V gene sequence: CDR1 SGHNT, CDR2 YYREEE (reference sequence). V shed 4 bases and J 5 bases; nucleotides not matched to a gene: 10. The chain's CDR3 is CASSRNLLAGGQDTQYF. CDR3 DNA: TGTGCCAGCAGCAGAAACTTACTAGCGGGAGGGCAAGATACGCAGTATTTT.

V and J are TRBV5-1 and TRBJ2-5; 8 nucleotides align to TRBD1. V was clipped by 7 bases and J by 4 bases; unmatched bases: 3. This CDR3 region has 12 residues. Germline CDR1 is SGHRS and CDR2 is YFSETQ. The CDR3 loop is CASRRGRETQYF. In nucleotides, the CDR3 is TGCGCCAGCCGCAGGGGGCGAGAGACCCAGTACTTC.

The sample holds a few counts of this clone. V gene TRBV7-9 combines with J gene TRBJ2-7; TRBD1 aligns across 7 bases. The CDR3 contains 15 residues. Germline V CDR1 and CDR2: SEHNR, FQNEAQ (reference sequence). V lost 5 bases, J lost 8 bases, and 15 bases stayed unmatched. This chain's CDR3 is CASSPKGPGQTKQYF. CDR3 in DNA: TGTGCCAGCAGCCCCAAGGGACCGGGACAGACAAAGCAGTACTTC.

This clone was picked up a small number of times. The chain carries TRBV19 and TRBJ2-5, with D possibly being TRBD1 (6 bases). Trimming cost V 6 bases and J 5 bases, with 16 bases left between them. The CDR3 is 14 residues long. Germline lookup yields CDR1 LNHDA and CDR2 SQIVND (reference sequence). CDR3 nucleotides: TGTGCCAGTAGGGACCACGACAGGCTTGAGACCCAGTACTTC. Its translation: CASRDHDRLETQYF.

The chain uses TRBV6-1 and TRBJ2-5; D not certain. Looked up from germline, CDR1 is MNHNS and CDR2 is SASEGT. This CDR3 comprises 15 residues. V was trimmed by 0 bases and J by 0 bases, leaving 8 bases between them. Here the CDR3 DNA reads TGTGCCAGCAGTGAAGCTTCAGTGTACCAAGAGACCCAGTACTTC. This codes for CASSEASVYQETQYF.

This clone was counted between two and nine times. The chain employs TRBV7-2 and TRBJ2-1, with 9 positions matching TRBD2. The CDR3 has 18 amino acids. Trimming took 3 bases from V and 2 from J; bases not matched to a gene: 11. Germline CDR1 reads SGHTA; CDR2 reads FQGNSA. CDR3 in DNA: TGTGCCAGCAGCTTGCCCTATCGCCTAGCGGGGACCTACAATGAGCAGTTCTTC. This gives the protein CASSLPYRLAGTYNEQFF.

This clone has a handful of counts. The genes are TRBV30 and TRBJ2-1, with D perhaps matching TRBD2 (5 bases). The ends were cut back, 2 bases at V and 4 bases at J, with 15 bases in the middle. Germline CDR1 reads GTSNPN; CDR2 reads SVGIG (reference sequence). The CDR3 has 15 amino acids. As DNA, the CDR3 is TGTGCCTGGAGTACACACTCGAGGGCGTACAATGAGCAGTTCTTC. Protein product: CAWSTHSRAYNEQFF.

This chain joins TRBV9 and TRBJ2-1; TRBD2 aligns across 13 bases. CDR3 length: 16 amino acids. V trimming: 0 bases; J trimming: 7 bases; junction bases outside the gene matches: 4. The germline V gene has CDR1 SGDLS and CDR2 YYNGEE. The CDR3: CASSVVGLAGKNEQFF. The CDR3 DNA follows: TGTGCCAGCAGCGTAGTGGGACTAGCGGGAAAGAATGAGCAGTTCTTC.

This clone has more than one count but fewer than ten. The chain links TRBV30 to TRBJ2-5; 12 positions agree with TRBD2. Germline V gene data show CDR1 as GTSNPN and CDR2 as SVGIG (reference sequence). V was pared by 8 bases and J by 5 bases, with 6 bases of the junction left unmatched. The CDR3 has 13 residues. CDR3 coding DNA: TGTGCCGGTCGGACTAGCGGGATGGAGACCCAGTACTTC. Translated: CAGRTSGMETQYF.

This clone was seen more than once but under ten times. The chain joins TRBV6-5 to TRBJ2-7; D possibly corresponds to TRBD2 (7 bases). V was trimmed by 8 bases and J by 4 bases, leaving 15 bases between them. The CDR3 spans 13 residues. Germline CDR1 reads MNHEY; CDR2 reads SVGAGI. The CDR3 protein is CASGPRGGYEQYF. In nucleotides, the CDR3 is TGTGCCAGCGGACCCAGGGGAGGGTACGAGCAGTACTTC.